This T cell receptor (beta chain) came from a study of PD-L1 blockade in urothelial cancer. Study in general: Blood yielded a median of 141,255 T cells per sample. General study results and limits: Where pretreatment blood TCR clonality fell below the median, better survival was predicted.

On this clone itself: Its specificity is unknown.

Each patient presented with locally advanced or metastatic urothelial carcinoma. Sequencing was performed with immunoSEQ multiplex PCR; in TCRdb, only in-frame clones are kept and a portion is missing. Among 85,000 to 100,000 clones listed, approximately 90% were seen once. The clonotype originates from a man aged 60-69 years with urothelial cancer. The sample consisted of PBMCs, taken around atezolizumab (anti-PD-L1) treatment.

The CDR3: CASSPLSTGLAGELFF. The CDR3 DNA follows: TGTGCCAGCTCACCACTTTCGACGGGATTAGCCGGGGAGCTGTTTTTT. This chain uses TRBV18 with TRBJ2-2, with TRBD2 as a possible D gene (5 bases). Germline CDR1 is KGHSH and CDR2 is LQKENI. The CDR3 extends over 16 amino acids. The V and J ends lost 1 base and 6 bases respectively, with 15 bases between them. The variable domain in full, with the rest retrieved from reference TRBV18 and TRBJ2-2, is NAGVMQNPRHLVRRRGQEARLRCSPMKGHSHVYWYRQLPEEGLKFMVYLQKENIIDESGMPKERFSAEFPKEGPSILRIQQVVRGDSAAYFCASSPLSTGLAGELFFGEGSRLTVL.